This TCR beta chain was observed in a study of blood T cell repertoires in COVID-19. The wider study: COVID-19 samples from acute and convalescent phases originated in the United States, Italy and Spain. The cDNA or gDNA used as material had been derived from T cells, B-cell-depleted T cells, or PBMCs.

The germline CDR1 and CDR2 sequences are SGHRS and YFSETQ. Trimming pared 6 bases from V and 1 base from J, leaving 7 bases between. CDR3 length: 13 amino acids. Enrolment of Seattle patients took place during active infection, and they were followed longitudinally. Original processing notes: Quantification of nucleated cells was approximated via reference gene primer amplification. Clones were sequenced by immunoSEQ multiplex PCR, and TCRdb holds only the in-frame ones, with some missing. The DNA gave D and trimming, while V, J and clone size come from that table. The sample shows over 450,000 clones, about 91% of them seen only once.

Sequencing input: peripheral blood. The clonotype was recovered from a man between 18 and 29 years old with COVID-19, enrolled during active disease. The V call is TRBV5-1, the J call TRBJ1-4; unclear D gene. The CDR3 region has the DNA TGCGCCAGCAAGAGGTTAACTAATGAAAAACTGTTTTTT. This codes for CASKRLTNEKLFF.